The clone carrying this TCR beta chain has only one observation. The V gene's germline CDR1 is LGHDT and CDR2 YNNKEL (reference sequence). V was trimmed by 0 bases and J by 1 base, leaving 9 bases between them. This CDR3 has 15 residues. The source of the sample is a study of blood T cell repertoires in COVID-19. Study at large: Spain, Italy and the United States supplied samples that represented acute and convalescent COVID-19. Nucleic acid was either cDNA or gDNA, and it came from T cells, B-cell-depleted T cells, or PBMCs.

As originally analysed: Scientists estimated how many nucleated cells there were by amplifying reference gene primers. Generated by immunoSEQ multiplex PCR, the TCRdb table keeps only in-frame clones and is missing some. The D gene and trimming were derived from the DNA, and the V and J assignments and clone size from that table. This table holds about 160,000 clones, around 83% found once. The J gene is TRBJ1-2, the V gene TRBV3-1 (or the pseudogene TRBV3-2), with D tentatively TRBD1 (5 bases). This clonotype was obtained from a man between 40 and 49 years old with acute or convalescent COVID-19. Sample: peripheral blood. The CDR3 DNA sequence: TGTGCCAGCAGCCAAGAGCAGGGTAGTAACTATGGCTACACCTTC. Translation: CASSQEQGSNYGYTF.